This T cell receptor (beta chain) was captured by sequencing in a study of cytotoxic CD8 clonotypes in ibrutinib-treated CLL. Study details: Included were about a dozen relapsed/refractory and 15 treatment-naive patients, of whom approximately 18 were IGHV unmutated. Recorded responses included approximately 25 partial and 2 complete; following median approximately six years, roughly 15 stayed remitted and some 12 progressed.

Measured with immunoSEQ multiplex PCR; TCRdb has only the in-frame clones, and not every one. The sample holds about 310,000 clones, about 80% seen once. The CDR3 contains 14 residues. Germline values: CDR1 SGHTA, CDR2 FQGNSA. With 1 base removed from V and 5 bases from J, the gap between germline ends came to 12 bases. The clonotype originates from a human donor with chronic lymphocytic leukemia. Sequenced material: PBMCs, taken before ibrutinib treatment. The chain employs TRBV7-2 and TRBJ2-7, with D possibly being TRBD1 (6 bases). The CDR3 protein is CASSLETGRNEQYF. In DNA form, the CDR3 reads TGTGCCAGCAGCTTAGAAACAGGGCGGAACGAGCAGTACTTC.